The clone carrying this TCR beta chain was detected many times. The antigen is undetermined. These data are taken from a study of regulatory T cells in long-lasting Graves disease. Turning to the study itself: By definition, persistent Graves' disease involved antithyroid drugs for over 5 years alongside positive TSH receptor antibodies. Whole-study results and caveats: Researchers reported studying only peripheral blood, not thyroid tissue. Fewer public clonotypes were shared by new patients (about 940) than by persistent patients (about 2,800). Favored gene segments in persistent disease were TRBV28, TRBJ1-2 and TRBJ2-5.

Combining iRepertoire HTBI primers with Arm-PCR of CDR3 regions, the authors built TCR beta libraries. Via MiXCR, TCRdb re-called the multiplex PCR reads, giving one row per CDR3 protein. This sample has some 440,000 distinct CDR3 sequences, with under 25% found just once. This sample's time point: persistent/refractory GD, antithyroid drugs over 5 years with positive TRAb. Isolated PBMC RNA provided the starting material for the TCR library. The CDR3 consists of 19 residues. Per germline, CDR1 LGHNT and CDR2 FRNRAP. Trimming shortened V by 0 bases and J by 4 bases, and 24 bases separated the two germline ends.

This specimen consisted of peripheral blood mononuclear cells (PBMCs), obtained when the disease was refractory, from a patient treated with antithyroid drugs. The chain employs TRBV12-5 and TRBJ1-2; the D is unclear. This clonotype was sampled from a female donor with Graves disease. CDR3 bases: TGTGCTAGTGGTTTGGTACCCTCGGGTGAAAGGGAAGTTATCTATGGCTACACCTTC. Its translation: CASGLVPSGEREVIYGYTF.